This passage covers 10 T cell receptor beta chains from one sample sequenced in a study of shared clonotypes between healthy human individuals. TCRdb keeps only in-frame clones here, not all; method: immunoSEQ multiplex PCR. The sample records over a million clones, more than 95% being singletons. Sequencing was carried out using naive CD4+ T cells sorted from blood. The subset denotes: CD45RA+ positively selected. These TCRs come from a man aged 25 to 45 in good health.

CDR3 sequence (DNA): TGCGCCAGCAGCGAAGGGGGGGTACTAAGAGGGGAGACCCAGTACTTC. Translated, it gives CASSEGGVLRGETQYF. The J gene is TRBJ2-5, the V gene TRBV5-1; a possible D gene is TRBD2 (7 bases). Trimming took 4 bases from V and 5 from J, leaving 21 bases between them. This CDR3 comprises 16 residues. In germline, CDR1 is SGHRS, CDR2 YFSETQ.

This clone has just one count. This rearrangement joins TRBV2 to TRBJ2-1, with D uncertain. V was shortened by 10 bases and J by 0 bases, with 16 bases between the two germline ends. The length of the CDR3 is 15 residues. Germline CDR1 and CDR2: SNHLY and FYNNEI. This chain's CDR3 is CAIRSRNSSYNEQFF. The CDR3 DNA is TGTGCCATCCGCTCCCGAAATAGCTCCTACAATGAGCAGTTCTTC.

This clone was recorded only once. In nucleotides, the CDR3 is TGTGCCAGCGGAAGACTAGCGGGAAAGAATGAGCAGTTCTTC. It encodes CASGRLAGKNEQFF. This rearrangement joins TRBV6-5 to TRBJ2-1, with 11 bases lining up with TRBD2. Trimming cost V 8 bases and J 7 bases; bases outside gene matches: 7. Per the germline V gene, CDR1 is MNHEY and CDR2 is SVGAGI. The CDR3 is 14 residues long.

The chain combines TRBV5-5 with TRBJ2-7, with 7 bases aligning to TRBD2. CDR3 length: 14 residues. CDR1 is SGHKS and CDR2 is YYEKEE in the germline V gene (reference sequence). V lost 4 bases, J lost 4 bases, and 8 bases stayed unmatched. CDR3 residues: CASSVTSLFYEQYF. DNA of the CDR3: TGTGCCAGCAGCGTGACTAGCCTCTTTTACGAGCAGTACTTC. The full variable domain, completed using reference TRBV5-5 and TRBJ2-7, is DAGVTQSPTHLIKTRGQQVTLRCSPISGHKSVSWYQQVLGQGPQFIFQYYEKEERGRGNFPDRFSARQFPNYSSELNVNALLLGDSALYLCASSVTSLFYEQYFGPGTRLTVT.

This clone was observed a few times. This sample also contains other DNA sequences that code for the same CDR3. The chain has TRBV5-1 and TRBJ2-3; D possibly corresponds to TRBD1 (5 bases). The CDR3 length is 14 residues. Trimming removed 0 bases from V and 4 bases from J, with 9 bases in between. The germline V gene encodes CDR1 SGHRS and CDR2 YFSETQ. The CDR3 DNA follows: TGCGCCAGCAGCTTGGGCAGGGCCCCAGATACGCAGTATTTT. Its protein is CASSLGRAPDTQYF.

The chain has TRBV14 and TRBJ1-4, with a weak D call TRBD1 (5 bases). The V end lost 4 bases, the J end lost 0 bases, and 15 bases lay between the germline ends. Looked up from germline, CDR1 is SGHDN and CDR2 is FVKESK. The CDR3 has 17 residues. In nucleotides, the CDR3 is TGTGCCAGCAGCCCCCGACAGCGTAGCGCAACTAATGAAAAACTGTTTTTT. As protein: CASSPRQRSATNEKLFF.

The chain couples TRBV5-1 to TRBJ2-2; D tentatively fits TRBD1 or TRBD2 (5 bases each). Germline CDR1 reads SGHRS; CDR2 reads YFSETQ. The CDR3 length is 17 residues. Trimming took 7 bases from V and 6 from J, leaving 25 bases between them. The CDR3 DNA reads TGCGCCAGCGCTCTTGAGGTTCGAGGGGCCGGGGCCGGGGAGCTGTTTTTT. This gives the protein CASALEVRGAGAGELFF.

The chain employs TRBV5-1 and TRBJ1-1, with D uncertain. The CDR3 sequence is 11 residues long. V dropped 3 bases and J dropped 5 bases, with 5 bases sitting between them. Germline loops: CDR1 SGHRS, CDR2 YFSETQ. CDR3 sequence (DNA): TGCGCCAGCAGCTCGTATACTGAAGCTTTCTTT. Translated, it gives CASSSYTEAFF.

The rearrangement links TRBV27 to TRBJ2-7, with TRBD1 matching over 7 bases. This CDR3 has 14 residues. Germline loops: CDR1 MNHEY, CDR2 SMNVEV (reference sequence). V was pared by 8 bases and J by 3 bases, with 10 bases of the junction left unmatched. CDR3 in DNA: TGTGCCAGCCAAAACAGGGGCGACGTCTACGAGCAGTACTTC. Protein: CASQNRGDVYEQYF.

The J gene is TRBJ1-1, the V gene TRBV28; D is ambiguous. The CDR3 consists of 12 residues. V lost 7 bases and J 3 bases, leaving 9 bases between the germline ends. Germline V CDR1 and CDR2: MDHEN, SYDVKM. CDR3 nucleotides: TGTGCCAGCACCTCCTGGCACACTGAAGCTTTCTTT. Amino acid sequence: CASTSWHTEAFF.